The subject of this entry is one TCR beta chain. The sample belongs to a study of cytomegalovirus exposure and HLA in healthy donors. The CDR3 has 18 residues. Germline V CDR1 and CDR2: SNHLY, FYNNEI. Trimming took 3 bases from V and 4 from J; bases not matched to a gene: 10. Libraries were prepared by immunoSEQ multiplex PCR; TCRdb keeps only in-frame clonotypes and omits some of them. The data hold some 180,000 clones, with approximately 89% observed a single time. The material sequenced was PBMCs. The TCR sequence derives from a man under 40 in good health and CMV-seropositive. The rearrangement links TRBV2 to TRBJ2-2, with TRBD2 identical over 11 bases. The DNA of the CDR3 is TGTGCCAGCAGTGAGCCACTAGCGGGGGATCCCAGCACCGGGGAGCTGTTTTTT. This encodes CASSEPLAGDPSTGELFF.